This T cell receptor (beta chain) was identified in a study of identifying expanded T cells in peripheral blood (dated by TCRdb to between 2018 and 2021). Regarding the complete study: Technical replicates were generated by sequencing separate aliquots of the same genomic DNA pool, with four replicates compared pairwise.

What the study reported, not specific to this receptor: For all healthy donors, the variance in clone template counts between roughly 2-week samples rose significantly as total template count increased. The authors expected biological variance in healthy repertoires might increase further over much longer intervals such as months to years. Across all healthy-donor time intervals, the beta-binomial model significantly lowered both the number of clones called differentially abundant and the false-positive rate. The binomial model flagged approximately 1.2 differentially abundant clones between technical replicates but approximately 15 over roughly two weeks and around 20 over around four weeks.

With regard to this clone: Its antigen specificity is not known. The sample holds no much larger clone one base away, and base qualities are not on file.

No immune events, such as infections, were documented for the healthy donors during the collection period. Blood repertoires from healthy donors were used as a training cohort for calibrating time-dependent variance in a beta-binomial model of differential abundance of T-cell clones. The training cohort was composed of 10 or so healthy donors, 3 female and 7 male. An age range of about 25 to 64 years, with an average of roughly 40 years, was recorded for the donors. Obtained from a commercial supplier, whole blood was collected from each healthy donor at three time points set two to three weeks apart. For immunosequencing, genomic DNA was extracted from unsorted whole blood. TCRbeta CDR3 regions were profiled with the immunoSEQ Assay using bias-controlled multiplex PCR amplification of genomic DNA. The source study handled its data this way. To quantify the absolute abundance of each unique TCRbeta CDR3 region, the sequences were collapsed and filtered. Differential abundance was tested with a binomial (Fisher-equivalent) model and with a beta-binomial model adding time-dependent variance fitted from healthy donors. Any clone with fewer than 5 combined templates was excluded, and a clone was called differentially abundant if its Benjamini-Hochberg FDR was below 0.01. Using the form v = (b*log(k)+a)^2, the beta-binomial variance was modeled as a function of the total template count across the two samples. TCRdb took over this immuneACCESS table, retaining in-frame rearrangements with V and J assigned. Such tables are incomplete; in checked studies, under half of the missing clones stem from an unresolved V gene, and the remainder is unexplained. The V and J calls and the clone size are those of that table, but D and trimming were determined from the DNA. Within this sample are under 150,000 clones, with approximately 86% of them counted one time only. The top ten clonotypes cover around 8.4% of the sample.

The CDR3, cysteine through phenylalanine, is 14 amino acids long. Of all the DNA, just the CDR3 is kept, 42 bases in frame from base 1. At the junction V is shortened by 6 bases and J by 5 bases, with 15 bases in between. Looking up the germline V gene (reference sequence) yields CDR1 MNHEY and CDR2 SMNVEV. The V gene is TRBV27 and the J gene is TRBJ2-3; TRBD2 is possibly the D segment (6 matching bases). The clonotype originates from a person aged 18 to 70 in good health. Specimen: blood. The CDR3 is CASSLRGGRDTQYF. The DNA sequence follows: TGTGCCAGCAGCCTGCGCGGAGGGAGAGATACGCAGTATTTT.